This T cell receptor (beta chain) was sequenced in a study of T cell responses to AZD1222 COVID-19 vaccine. Study-wide findings and caveats: Spike-specific TCRs gained breadth and depth after people received two AZD1222 doses. Sampling that yielded the repertoires occurred only after the peak T cell response. The donors showed a predominance of white British ancestry and of females, with possible underestimation of clonal diversity.

The repertoire was sequenced with immunoSEQ multiplex PCR; TCRdb's copy has only in-frame clones and lacks some. The sample contains about 220,000 clones, about 92% of which appear only once. About this clone: The antigen is undetermined.

This sample comprised peripheral blood, obtained on day 0 of MenACWY control vaccination. The clonotype was recovered from an adult in good health.

The CDR3 sequence: CASSLGYLSTDTQYF. In DNA, the CDR3 is TGTGCCAGCAGCTTGGGCTACCTAAGCACAGATACGCAGTATTTT. The chain employs TRBV7-7 and TRBJ2-3; D gene ambiguous. The V end was cut by 3 bases, the J end by 0 bases, with 10 bases between. The CDR3 is 15 amino acids. Germline V gene data show CDR1 as SSHAT and CDR2 as FNYEAQ (reference sequence). Full variable domain (outside the CDR3, taken from reference TRBV7-7 and TRBJ2-3): GAGVSQSPRYKVTKRGQDVTLRCDPISSHATLYWYQQALGQGPEFLTYFNYEAQPDKSGLPSDRFSAERPEGSISTLTIQRTEQRDSAMYRCASSLGYLSTDTQYFGPGTRLTVL.